This TCR beta chain was recorded in a study of cytomegalovirus exposure and HLA in healthy donors. Study in general: A later analysis reported the 130 or so validation repertoires used the same platform as the 500 to 800 first-cohort repertoires. Findings of the study overall: Most TCR sequences were seen very rarely across donors, but some public TCRs occurred in many.

As for this clone: Its antigen is unidentified.

Some clones are missing from TCRdb's copy, which holds only in-frame ones; the method was immunoSEQ multiplex PCR. The data hold about 74,000 clones, with roughly 92% observed a single time. This CDR3 contains 15 residues. V trimming: 4 bases; J trimming: 5 bases; junction bases outside the gene matches: 8. Per germline, CDR1 SGDLS and CDR2 YYNGEE. The sequence came from a woman aged 18-29 years in good health and CMV-seropositive. Sample: PBMCs. The rearrangement links TRBV9 to TRBJ2-1, with 8 bases fitting TRBD2. CDR3 sequence (DNA): TGTGCCAGCAGCCCCTCGGGACTAGAAGACAATGAGCAGTTCTTC. Its protein is CASSPSGLEDNEQFF.